This T cell receptor (beta chain) was captured in a study of blood T cell repertoires in COVID-19. Study-wide context: PBMCs, B-cell-depleted T cells, or T cells were the source of the cDNA or gDNA that made up the material.

Germline values: CDR1 SGHTA, CDR2 FQGNSA. The CDR3 is 15 residues long. The trim removed 5 bases at V and 3 bases at J, leaving 6 bases unmatched. Only in-frame clones appear in the TCRdb table, and some are missing; sequencing was by immunoSEQ multiplex PCR. The sample holds about 140,000 clones, under 85% seen once. The chain combines TRBV7-2 with TRBJ1-4; 7 bases fit TRBD1. Sequences were obtained from peripheral blood. The origin of this receptor is a human donor in a cohort sampled during active COVID-19. The CDR3 region has the DNA TGTGCCAGCAGCGGTACCGGGACAGCTAATGAAAAACTGTTTTTT. This gives the protein CASSGTGTANEKLFF.